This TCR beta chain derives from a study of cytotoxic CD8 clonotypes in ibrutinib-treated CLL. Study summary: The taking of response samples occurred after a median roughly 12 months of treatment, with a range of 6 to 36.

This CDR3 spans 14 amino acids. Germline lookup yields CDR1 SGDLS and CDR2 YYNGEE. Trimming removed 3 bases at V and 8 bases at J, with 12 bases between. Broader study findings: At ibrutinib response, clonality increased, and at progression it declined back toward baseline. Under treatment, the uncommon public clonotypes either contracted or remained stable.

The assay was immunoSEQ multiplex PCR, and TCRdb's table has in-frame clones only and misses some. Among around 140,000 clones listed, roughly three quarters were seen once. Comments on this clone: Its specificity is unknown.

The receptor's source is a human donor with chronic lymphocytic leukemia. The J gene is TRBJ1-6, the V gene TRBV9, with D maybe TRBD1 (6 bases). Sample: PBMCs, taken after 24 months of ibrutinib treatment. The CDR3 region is CASSGPRGHSPLHF. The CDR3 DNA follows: TGTGCCAGCAGCGGTCCCAGGGGACATTCACCCCTCCACTTT.